The entry that follows covers one TCR beta chain sequence. Unique molecular identifiers featured in how the TCRbeta library was prepared. MiXCR was run by TCRdb on the PCR reads, yielding one entry per CDR3 protein. The sample carries about 980,000 distinct CDR3 sequences, about 29% recorded once. This sample was included in a study of T-cell reconstitution after alpha-beta-depleted transplantation in children. With V trimmed by 5 bases and J by 4 bases, 4 bases remained unmatched. This CDR3 contains 14 residues. Germline CDR1 DFQATT, CDR2 SNEGSKA (reference sequence). The sequence was collected from a boy less than two years old who had a stem cell transplant for SCID, so the T cells may come from the graft donor. This chain joins TRBV20-1 and TRBJ2-2, with 10 bases fitting TRBD1. Sequenced here: PBMCs, mostly from graft donor cells, sampled 360 days after TCRalphabeta/CD19-depleted stem cell transplant. The CDR3 protein is CSADRGRGTGELFF. CDR3 DNA: TGCAGTGCTGACAGGGGGCGCGGCACCGGGGAGCTGTTTTTT.